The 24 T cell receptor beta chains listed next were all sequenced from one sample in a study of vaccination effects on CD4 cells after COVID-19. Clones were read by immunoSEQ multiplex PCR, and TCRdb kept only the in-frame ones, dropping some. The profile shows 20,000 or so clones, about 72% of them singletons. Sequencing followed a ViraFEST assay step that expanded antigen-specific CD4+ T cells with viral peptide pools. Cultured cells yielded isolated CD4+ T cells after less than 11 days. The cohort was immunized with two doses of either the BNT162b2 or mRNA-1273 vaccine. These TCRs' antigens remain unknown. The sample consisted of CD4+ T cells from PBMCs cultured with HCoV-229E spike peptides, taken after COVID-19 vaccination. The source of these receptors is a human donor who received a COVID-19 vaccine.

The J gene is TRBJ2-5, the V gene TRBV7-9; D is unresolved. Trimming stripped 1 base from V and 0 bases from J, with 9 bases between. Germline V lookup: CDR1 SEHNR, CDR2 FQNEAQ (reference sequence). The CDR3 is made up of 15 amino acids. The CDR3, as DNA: TGTGCCAGCAGCTTAGTCTCCAGCTACCAAGAGACCCAGTACTTC. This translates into CASSLVSSYQETQYF.

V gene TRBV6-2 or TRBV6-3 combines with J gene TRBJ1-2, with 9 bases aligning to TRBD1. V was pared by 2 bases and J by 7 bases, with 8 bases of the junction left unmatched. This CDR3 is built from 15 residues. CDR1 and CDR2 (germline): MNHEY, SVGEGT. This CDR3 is CASSYTGGALSGYTF. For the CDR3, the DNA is TGTGCCAGCAGTTACACAGGGGGCGCGTTAAGTGGCTACACCTTC.

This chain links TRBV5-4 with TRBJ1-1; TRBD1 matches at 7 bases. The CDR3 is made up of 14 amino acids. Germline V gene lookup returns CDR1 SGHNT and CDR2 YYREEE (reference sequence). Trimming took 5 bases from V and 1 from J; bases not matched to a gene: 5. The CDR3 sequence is CASRLGTANTEAFF. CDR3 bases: TGTGCCAGCAGGCTTGGGACAGCGAACACTGAAGCTTTCTTT. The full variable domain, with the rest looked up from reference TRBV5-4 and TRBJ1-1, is ETGVTQSPTHLIKTRGQQVTLRCSSQSGHNTVSWYQQALGQGPQFIFQYYREEENGRGNFPPRFSGLQFPNYSSELNVNALELDDSALYLCASRLGTANTEAFFGQGTRLTVV.

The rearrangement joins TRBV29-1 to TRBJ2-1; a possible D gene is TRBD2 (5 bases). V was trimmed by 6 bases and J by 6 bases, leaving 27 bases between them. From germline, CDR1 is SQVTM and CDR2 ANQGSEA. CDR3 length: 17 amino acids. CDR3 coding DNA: TGCAGCGTCGACCGGCTACTGAGCAAGGCGGGCAGCAATGAGCAGTTCTTC. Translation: CSVDRLLSKAGSNEQFF.

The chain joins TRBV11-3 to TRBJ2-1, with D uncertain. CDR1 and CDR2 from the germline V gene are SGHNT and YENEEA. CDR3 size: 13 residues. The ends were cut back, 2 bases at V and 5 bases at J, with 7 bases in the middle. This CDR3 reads CASSLTVDNEQFF. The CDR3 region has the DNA TGTGCCAGCAGCTTAACCGTAGACAATGAGCAGTTCTTC.

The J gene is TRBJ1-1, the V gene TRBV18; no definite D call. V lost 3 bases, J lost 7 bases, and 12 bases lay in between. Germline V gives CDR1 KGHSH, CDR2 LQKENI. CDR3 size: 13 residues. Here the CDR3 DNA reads TGTGCCAGCTCACCGGTAACAATAAATGAAGCTTTCTTT. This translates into CASSPVTINEAFF.

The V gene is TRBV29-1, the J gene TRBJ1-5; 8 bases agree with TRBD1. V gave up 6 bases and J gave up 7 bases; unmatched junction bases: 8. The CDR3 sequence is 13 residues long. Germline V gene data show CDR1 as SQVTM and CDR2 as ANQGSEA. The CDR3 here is CSVSTGARQPQHF. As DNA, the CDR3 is TGCAGCGTATCGACAGGGGCCCGCCAGCCCCAGCATTTT.

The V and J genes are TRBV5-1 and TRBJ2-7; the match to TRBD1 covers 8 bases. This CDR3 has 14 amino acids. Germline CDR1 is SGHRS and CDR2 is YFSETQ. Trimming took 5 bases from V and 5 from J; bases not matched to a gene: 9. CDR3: CASSPRTGSDEQYF. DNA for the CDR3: TGCGCCAGCAGTCCACGGACAGGGTCCGACGAGCAGTACTTC.

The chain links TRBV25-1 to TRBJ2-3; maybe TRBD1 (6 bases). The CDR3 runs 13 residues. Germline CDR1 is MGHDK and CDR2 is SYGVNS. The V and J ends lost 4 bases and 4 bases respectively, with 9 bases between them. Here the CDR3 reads CASSVQGPDTQYF. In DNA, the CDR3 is TGTGCCAGCAGTGTCCAGGGGCCAGATACGCAGTATTTT.

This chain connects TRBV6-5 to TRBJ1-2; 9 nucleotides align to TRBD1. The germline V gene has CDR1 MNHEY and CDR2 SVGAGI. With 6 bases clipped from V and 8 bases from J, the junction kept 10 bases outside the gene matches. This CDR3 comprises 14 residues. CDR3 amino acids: CASRLPGQGWGYTF. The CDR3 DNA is TGTGCCAGCAGGCTACCGGGACAGGGTTGGGGCTACACCTTC.

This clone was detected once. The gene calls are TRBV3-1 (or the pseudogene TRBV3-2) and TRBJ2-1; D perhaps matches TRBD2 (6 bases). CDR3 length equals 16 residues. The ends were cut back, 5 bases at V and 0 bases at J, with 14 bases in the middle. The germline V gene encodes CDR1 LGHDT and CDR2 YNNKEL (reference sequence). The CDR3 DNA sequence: TGTGCCAGCAGCAAACAAGCGGGTCGCTCCTACAATGAGCAGTTCTTC. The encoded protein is CASSKQAGRSYNEQFF.

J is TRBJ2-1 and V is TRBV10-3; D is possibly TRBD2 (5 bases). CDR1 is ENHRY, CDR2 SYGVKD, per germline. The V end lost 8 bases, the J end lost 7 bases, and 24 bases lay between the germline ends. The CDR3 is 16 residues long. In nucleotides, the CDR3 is TGTGCCATCGGACCAGGTCCCGGGGTGGTCGGGAATGAGCAGTTCTTC. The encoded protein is CAIGPGPGVVGNEQFF.

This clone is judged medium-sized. The CDR3 is CASSLLDRDNGNTEAFF. DNA for the CDR3: TGTGCCAGCAGCTTACTCGACCGGGACAACGGGAACACTGAAGCTTTCTTT. V and J are TRBV7-6 and TRBJ1-1; TRBD1 might be the D (6 bases). Germline CDR1 reads SGHVS; CDR2 reads FNYEAQ. V lost 2 bases and J 1 base, leaving 17 bases between the germline ends. The CDR3 totals 17 residues.

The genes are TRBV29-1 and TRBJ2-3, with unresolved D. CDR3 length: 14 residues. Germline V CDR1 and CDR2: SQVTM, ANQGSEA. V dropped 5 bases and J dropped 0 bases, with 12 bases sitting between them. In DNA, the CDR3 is TGCAGCGTTACCGTCGGGTCTAGCACAGATACGCAGTATTTT. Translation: CSVTVGSSTDTQYF.

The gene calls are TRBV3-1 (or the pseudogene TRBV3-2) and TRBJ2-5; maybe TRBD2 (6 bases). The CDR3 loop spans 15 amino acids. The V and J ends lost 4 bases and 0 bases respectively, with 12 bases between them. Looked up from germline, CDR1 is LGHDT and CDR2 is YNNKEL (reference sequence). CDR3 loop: CASSPGGGYQETQYF. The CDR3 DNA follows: TGTGCCAGCAGCCCCGGGGGTGGCTACCAAGAGACCCAGTACTTC.

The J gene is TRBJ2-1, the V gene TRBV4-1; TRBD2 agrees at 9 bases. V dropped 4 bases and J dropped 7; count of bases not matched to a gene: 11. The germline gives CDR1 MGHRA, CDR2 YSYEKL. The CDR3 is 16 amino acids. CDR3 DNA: TGCGCCAGCAGCCCCATGAGGCGGGAGGGCAGGAATGAGCAGTTCTTC. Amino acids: CASSPMRREGRNEQFF.

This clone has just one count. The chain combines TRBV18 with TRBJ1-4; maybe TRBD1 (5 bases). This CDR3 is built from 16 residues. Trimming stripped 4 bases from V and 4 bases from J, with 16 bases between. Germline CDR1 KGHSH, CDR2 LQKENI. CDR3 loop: CASSRNTGANNEKLFF. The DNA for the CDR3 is TGTGCCAGCTCACGAAACACCGGGGCAAATAATGAAAAACTGTTTTTT. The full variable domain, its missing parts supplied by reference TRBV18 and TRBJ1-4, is NAGVMQNPRHLVRRRGQEARLRCSPMKGHSHVYWYRQLPEEGLKFMVYLQKENIIDESGMPKERFSAEFPKEGPSILRIQQVVRGDSAAYFCASSRNTGANNEKLFFGSGTQLSVL.

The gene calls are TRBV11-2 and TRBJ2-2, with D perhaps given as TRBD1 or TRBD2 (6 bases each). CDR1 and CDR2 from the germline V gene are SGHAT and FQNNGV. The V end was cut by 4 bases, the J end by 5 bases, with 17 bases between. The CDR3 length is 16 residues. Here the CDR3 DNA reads TGTGCCAGCAGCTCTGGGGGGCGCCGGGTGACCGGGGAGCTGTTTTTT. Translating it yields CASSSGGRRVTGELFF.

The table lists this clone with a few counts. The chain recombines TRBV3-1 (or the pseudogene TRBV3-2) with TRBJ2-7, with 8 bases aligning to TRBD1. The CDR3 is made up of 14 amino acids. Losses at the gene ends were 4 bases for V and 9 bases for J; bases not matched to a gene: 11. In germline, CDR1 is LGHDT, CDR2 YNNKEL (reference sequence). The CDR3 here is CASSLEQGARGQYF. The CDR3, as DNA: TGTGCCAGCAGCCTAGAGCAGGGGGCGCGAGGGCAGTACTTC.

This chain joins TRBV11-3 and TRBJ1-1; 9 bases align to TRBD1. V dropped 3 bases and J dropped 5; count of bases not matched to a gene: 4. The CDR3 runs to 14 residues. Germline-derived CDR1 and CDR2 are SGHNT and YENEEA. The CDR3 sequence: CASSLGTGRTEAFF. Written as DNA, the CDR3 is TGTGCCAGCAGCTTGGGGACAGGGCGGACTGAAGCTTTCTTT.

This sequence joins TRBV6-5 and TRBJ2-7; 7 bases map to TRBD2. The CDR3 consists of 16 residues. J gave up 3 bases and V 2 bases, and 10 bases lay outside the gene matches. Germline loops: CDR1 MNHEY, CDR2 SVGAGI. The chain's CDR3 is CASSYGAGVTFYEQYF. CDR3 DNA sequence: TGTGCCAGCAGTTACGGGGCGGGGGTCACTTTCTACGAGCAGTACTTC.

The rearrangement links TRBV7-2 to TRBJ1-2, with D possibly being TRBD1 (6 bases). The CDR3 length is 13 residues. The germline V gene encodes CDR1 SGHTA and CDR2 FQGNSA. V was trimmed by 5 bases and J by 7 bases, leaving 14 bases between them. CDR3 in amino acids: CASSAQGFGGYTF. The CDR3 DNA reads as TGTGCCAGCAGCGCACAGGGCTTCGGTGGCTACACCTTC.

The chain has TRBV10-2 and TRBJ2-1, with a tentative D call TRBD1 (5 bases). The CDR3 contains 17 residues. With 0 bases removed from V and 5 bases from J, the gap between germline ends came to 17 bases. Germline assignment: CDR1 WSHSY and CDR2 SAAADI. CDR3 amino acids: CASSESKPLVRDNEQFF. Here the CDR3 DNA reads TGCGCCAGCAGTGAGTCGAAACCCCTCGTCAGGGACAATGAGCAGTTCTTC.

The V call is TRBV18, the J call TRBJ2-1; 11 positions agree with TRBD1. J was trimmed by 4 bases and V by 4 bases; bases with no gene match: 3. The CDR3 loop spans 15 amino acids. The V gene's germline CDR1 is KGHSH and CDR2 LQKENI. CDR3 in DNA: TGTGCCAGCTCACAACGGGACAGGGGGTACAATGAGCAGTTCTTC. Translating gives CASSQRDRGYNEQFF.